The 12 T cell receptor beta chains below all came from one sample that was sequenced in a study of cytomegalovirus exposure and HLA in healthy donors. The PCR was carried out with 60 Vbeta primers and 13 Jbeta primers. Assay used: immunoSEQ multiplex PCR; TCRdb lists only in-frame clones, some missing. The sample carries around 90,000 clones, around 85% recorded once. Sequencing input: PBMCs. Every receptor here comes from a man aged 35-49 years in good health and CMV-seropositive.

The chain combines TRBV15 with TRBJ1-6; possible D gene TRBD1, 5 bases. The CDR3 is made up of 15 amino acids. Germline V CDR1 and CDR2: LNHNV, YYDKDF (reference sequence). Between the trimmed V and J ends, which lost 0 bases and 10 bases, there was a span of 13 bases. The CDR3 coding sequence is TGTGCCACCAGCAGAGATCGCGGGGGGAGATCACCCCTCCACTTT. Translation: CATSRDRGGRSPLHF.

This clone appeared once. The chain combines TRBV15 with TRBJ2-3; D not resolved. Germline V gene data show CDR1 as LNHNV and CDR2 as YYDKDF (reference sequence). V shed 3 bases and J shed 7 bases, with 8 bases lying between them. The CDR3 consists of 12 residues. CDR3 residues: CATSSGENTQYF. The CDR3 nucleotides read TGTGCCACCAGCAGCGGTGAGAATACGCAGTATTTT.

The genes are TRBV19 and TRBJ1-1; TRBD1 might be the D (6 bases). CDR3 length: 14 amino acids. The V gene's germline CDR1 is LNHDA and CDR2 SQIVND (reference sequence). Trimming took off 6 bases at V and 4 bases at J, with 15 bases between the two ends. The DNA for the CDR3 is TGTGCCAGTAGCCCGGGACACGTCGGCACTGAAGCTTTCTTT. It encodes CASSPGHVGTEAFF.

The chain has TRBV7-9 and TRBJ1-3, with 7 positions matching TRBD1. Germline assignment: CDR1 SEHNR and CDR2 FQNEAQ (reference sequence). The J segment lost 2 bases and the V segment lost 5 bases, leaving 6 bases of the junction unmatched. The CDR3 is 15 amino acids. The CDR3 bases are TGTGCCAGCAGCGAGTCCGGGACAGCTGGAAACACCATATATTTT. It yields the protein CASSESGTAGNTIYF.

A single count supports this clone. The chain carries TRBV5-1 and TRBJ1-6, with a tentative D call TRBD1 (6 bases). Per germline, CDR1 SGHRS and CDR2 YFSETQ. This CDR3 spans 13 amino acids. V was cut by 3 bases and J by 8 bases, with 9 bases left in between. The CDR3 loop reads CASSYYRDSPLHF. Written as DNA, the CDR3 is TGCGCCAGCAGCTACTACAGGGATTCACCCCTCCACTTT.

This clone was recorded once. The chain employs TRBV6-1 and TRBJ2-7, with 12 bases aligning to TRBD1. The germline CDR1 and CDR2 sequences are MNHNS and SASEGT. J gave up 1 base and V 6 bases, and 4 bases lay outside the gene matches. This CDR3 has 15 amino acids. CDR3: CASRSGQGASYEQYF. Here the CDR3 DNA reads TGTGCCAGCAGGTCGGGACAGGGGGCTTCCTACGAGCAGTACTTC.

This chain uses TRBV5-8 with TRBJ2-7, with 7 bases that match TRBD1. The CDR3 is made up of 15 amino acids. CDR1 SGHTS and CDR2 YDEGEE come from the germline V gene. Trimming at V came to 0 bases and at J to 6 bases, leaving 9 bases not matched to a gene. The CDR3 DNA is TGTGCCAGCAGCTTGGCCGGACAGGCTTCTCCCGAGCAGTACTTC. Its translation is CASSLAGQASPEQYF.

The gene calls are TRBV6-5 and TRBJ2-3; the D gene is possibly TRBD2 (6 bases). Germline loops: CDR1 MNHEY, CDR2 SVGAGI. V lost 6 bases to trimming and J lost 3 bases, with 13 bases between them. The CDR3 is made up of 14 amino acids. The CDR3 loop is CASRRDWTTDTQYF. The DNA for the CDR3 is TGTGCCAGCAGGCGGGACTGGACGACAGATACGCAGTATTTT.

This clone was seen only once. The chain combines TRBV30 with TRBJ1-3; D remains ambiguous. V dropped 3 bases and J dropped 2 bases, with 11 bases sitting between them. Germline V gives CDR1 GTSNPN, CDR2 SVGIG (reference sequence). The CDR3 runs 14 residues. In DNA, the CDR3 is TGTGCCTGGAGCGAGCCACGCCCTGGAAACACCATATATTTT. It translates to CAWSEPRPGNTIYF.

The chain couples TRBV9 to TRBJ2-7; D is perhaps TRBD2 (7 bases). Trimming shortened V by 4 bases and J by 2 bases, and 19 bases separated the two germline ends. The germline V gene has CDR1 SGDLS and CDR2 YYNGEE. The CDR3 loop spans 16 amino acids. DNA of the CDR3: TGTGCCAGCAGCCCAGGAGGGGGGGCTGATACCTACGAGCAGTACTTC. Residues: CASSPGGGADTYEQYF.

J is TRBJ1-4 and V is TRBV28; D gene ambiguous. The CDR3 consists of 11 residues. The germline V gene encodes CDR1 MDHEN and CDR2 SYDVKM. The V gene lost 2 bases and the J gene lost 8 bases, with 3 bases spanning the gap. The CDR3 region is CASSLEEKLFF. The CDR3, as DNA: TGTGCCAGCAGTTTAGAGGAAAAACTGTTTTTT. The entire variable domain, with the rest obtained from reference TRBV28 and TRBJ1-4, is as follows: DVKVTQSSRYLVKRTGEKVFLECVQDMDHENMFWYRQDPGLGLRLIYFSYDVKMKEKGDIPEGYSVSREKKERFSLILESASTNQTSMYLCASSLEEKLFFGSGTQLSVL.

J is TRBJ2-5 and V is TRBV10-1; 10 positions agree with TRBD1. The assigned J gene may be wrong: the sequence end matches TRBJ2-7 better. The germline CDR1 and CDR2 sequences are WNHNN and SYGVQD (reference sequence). The CDR3 contains 14 residues. The CDR3 loop is CASSEGQGDYEQYF. The CDR3 nucleotides read TGCGCCAGCAGTGAGGGACAGGGGGACTACGAGCAGTACTTC.